This TCR beta chain originates from a study of vaccination and CD4 T cells after COVID-19. Study-wide background: Six males and four females, two Hispanic, made up the convalescents. Overlapping peptides of the spike proteins of SARS-CoV-2, HCoV-NL63, HCoV-OC43 and HCoV-229E were used for cell stimulation.

The treatment denotes: roughly ten-day PBMC culture with coronavirus spike peptide pools or control peptides (ViraFEST assay). This clonotype was counted a few times. Its antigen is as yet unknown. An Oncomine TCR Beta short-read assay was used to sequence the DNA from cultured CD4+ T cells. Using its own MiXCR run on the PCR reads, TCRdb lists one record per CDR3 protein. This sample has 20,000 to 25,000 distinct CDR3 sequences, with roughly 67% found just once. Germline CDR1 is SGHRS and CDR2 is YFSETQ. V was shortened by 4 bases and J by 7 bases, with 15 bases between the two germline ends. The length of the CDR3 is 13 residues.

This receptor was taken from a human donor who received a COVID-19 vaccine. This chain uses TRBV5-1 with TRBJ2-7; a possible D gene is TRBD2 (6 bases). Sequences were derived from CD4+ T cells from blood, cultured in vitro, sampled after SARS-CoV-2 vaccination. The CDR3 reads CASSPTPAGEQYF. DNA for the CDR3: TGCGCCAGCAGCCCCACCCCCGCGGGGGAGCAGTACTTC.